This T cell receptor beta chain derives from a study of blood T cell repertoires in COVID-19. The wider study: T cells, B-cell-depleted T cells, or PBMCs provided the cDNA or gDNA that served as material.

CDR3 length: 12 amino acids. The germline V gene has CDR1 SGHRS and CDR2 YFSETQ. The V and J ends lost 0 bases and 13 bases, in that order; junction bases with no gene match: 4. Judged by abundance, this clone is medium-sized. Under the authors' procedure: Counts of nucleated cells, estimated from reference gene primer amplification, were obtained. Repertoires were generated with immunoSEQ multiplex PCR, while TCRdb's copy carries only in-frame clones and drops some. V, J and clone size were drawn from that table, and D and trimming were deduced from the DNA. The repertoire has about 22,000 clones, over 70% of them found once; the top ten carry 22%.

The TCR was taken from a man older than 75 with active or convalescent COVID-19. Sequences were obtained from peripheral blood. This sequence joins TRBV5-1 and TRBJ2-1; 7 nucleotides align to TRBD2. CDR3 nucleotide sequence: TGCGCCAGCAGCTTGGTGGCGGGGGAACAGTTCTTC. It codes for CASSLVAGEQFF. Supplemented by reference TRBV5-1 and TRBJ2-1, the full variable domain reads KAGVTQTPRYLIKTRGQQVTLSCSPISGHRSVSWYQQTPGQGLQFLFEYFSETQRNKGNFPGRFSGRQFSNSRSEMNVSTLELGDSALYLCASSLVAGEQFFGPGTRLTVL.